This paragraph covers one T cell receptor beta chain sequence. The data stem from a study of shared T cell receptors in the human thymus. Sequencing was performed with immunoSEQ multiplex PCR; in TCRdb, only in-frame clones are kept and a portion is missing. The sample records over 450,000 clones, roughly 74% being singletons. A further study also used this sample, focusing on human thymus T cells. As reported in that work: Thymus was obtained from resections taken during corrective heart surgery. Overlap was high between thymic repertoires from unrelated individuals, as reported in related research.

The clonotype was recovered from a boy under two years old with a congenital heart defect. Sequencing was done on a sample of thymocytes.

The DNA for the CDR3 is TGTGCCAGCAGTTTTAGCGGACCCCGCTATGGCTACACCTTC. Translation: CASSFSGPRYGYTF. The chain recombines TRBV2 with TRBJ1-2; D gene unclear. Trimming pared 5 bases from V and 4 bases from J, leaving 14 bases between. In germline, CDR1 is SNHLY, CDR2 FYNNEI. The CDR3 length is 14 residues.